This T cell receptor beta chain came from a study of cytomegalovirus exposure and HLA in healthy donors. Study-wide results and limits: A later analysis associated 15,000 to 20,000 TCR beta sequences with HLA alleles at a 0.05 false discovery rate. Three chains tied to CMV proved CMV antigen-specific in vitro.

On this clone itself: What it binds is unknown.

13 Jbeta primers and 60 Vbeta primers were used for the PCR. Data came from immunoSEQ multiplex PCR; TCRdb stores just in-frame clones and leaves some out. In the table there are fewer than 100,000 clones, 69% of which are singletons. Between the trimmed V and J ends, which lost 5 bases and 0 bases, there was a span of 12 bases. The CDR3 has 15 residues. Germline V CDR1 and CDR2: SGHNT, YENEEA. The chain recombines TRBV11-3 with TRBJ2-3; D possibly corresponds to TRBD1 (5 bases). Sequenced: PBMCs. The receptor comes from a female donor in good health and CMV-seronegative. The CDR3 loop is CASSLQGSSTDTQYF. CDR3 in DNA: TGTGCCAGCAGCCTCCAGGGTTCTAGCACAGATACGCAGTATTTT.